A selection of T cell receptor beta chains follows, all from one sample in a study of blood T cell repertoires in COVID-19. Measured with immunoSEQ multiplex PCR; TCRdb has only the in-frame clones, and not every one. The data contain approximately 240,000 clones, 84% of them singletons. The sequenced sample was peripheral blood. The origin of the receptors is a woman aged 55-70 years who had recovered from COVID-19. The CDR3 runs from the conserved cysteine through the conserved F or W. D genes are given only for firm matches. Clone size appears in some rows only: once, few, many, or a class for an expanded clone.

CDR3 protein: CASSVSGLSTDTQYF
CDR3 DNA: TGTGCCAGCAGCGTAAGTGGGCTTAGCACAGATACGCAGTATTTT
J gene: TRBJ2-3
D gene: -
clone size: -
V gene: TRBV9

CDR3 protein: CASTFETTSYEQYF
CDR3 DNA: TGTGCCTCCACCTTCGAGACAACCTCCTACGAGCAGTACTTC
J gene: TRBJ2-7
D gene: -
clone size: -
V gene: TRBV7-9

CDR3 protein: CASSFRGGSGDTQYF
CDR3 DNA: TGTGCCAGTAGTTTCCGCGGGGGTTCCGGAGATACGCAGTATTTT
J gene: TRBJ2-3
D gene: TRBD2
clone size: -
V gene: TRBV19

CDR3 protein: CASSLTRSETQYF
CDR3 DNA: TGTGCCAGCAGCTTAACGCGGAGCGAGACCCAGTACTTC
J gene: TRBJ2-5
D gene: -
clone size: -
V gene: TRBV7-3

CDR3 protein: CASSLKAPPRYEQYF
CDR3 DNA: TGTGCCAGCAGTTTAAAAGCCCCACCTCGATACGAGCAGTACTTC
J gene: TRBJ2-7
D gene: -
clone size: -
V gene: TRBV27

CDR3 protein: CASRPGGPLNEQFF
CDR3 DNA: TGTGCCAGCCGGCCGGGGGGACCTTTGAATGAGCAGTTCTTC
J gene: TRBJ2-1
D gene: TRBD2
clone size: -
V gene: TRBV6-5

CDR3 protein: CASRPRVGEQYF
CDR3 DNA: TGTGCCAGCAGACCCAGGGTTGGCGAGCAGTACTTC
J gene: TRBJ2-7
D gene: -
clone size: -
V gene: TRBV6-5

CDR3 protein: CASSRTGIRGYTF
CDR3 DNA: TGTGCCAGCAGCCGGACAGGGATCCGTGGCTACACCTTC
J gene: TRBJ1-2
D gene: TRBD1
clone size: -
V gene: TRBV7-2

CDR3 protein: CASSLEVTGRTRYGYTF
CDR3 DNA: TGTGCCAGCAGCTTAGAGGTGACAGGGAGAACGCGCTATGGCTACACCTTC
J gene: TRBJ1-2
D gene: TRBD1
clone size: -
V gene: TRBV7-2

CDR3 protein: CASSYEGARAYEQYF
CDR3 DNA: TGTGCCAGCAGTTACGAGGGGGCGCGGGCCTACGAGCAGTACTTC
J gene: TRBJ2-7
D gene: TRBD1
clone size: -
V gene: TRBV6-5

CDR3 protein: CASSNGTRLYNEQFF
CDR3 DNA: TGTGCCAGCAGCAACGGGACTAGACTATACAATGAGCAGTTCTTC
J gene: TRBJ2-1
D gene: TRBD2
clone size: -
V gene: TRBV5-5

CDR3 protein: CATQLGGSEGSGYNEQFF
CDR3 DNA: TGTGCCACCCAACTCGGAGGGAGCGAGGGTAGCGGATACAATGAGCAGTTCTTC
J gene: TRBJ2-1
D gene: -
clone size: -
V gene: TRBV27

CDR3 protein: CASSLRGTVTYEQYF
CDR3 DNA: TGTGCCAGCAGCCTGCGGGGGACGGTGACCTACGAGCAGTACTTC
J gene: TRBJ2-7
D gene: TRBD2
clone size: -
V gene: TRBV13

CDR3 protein: CANSRGKGEEGNAAFF
CDR3 DNA: TGTGCCAACTCACGCGGCAAGGGAGAGGAGGGGAATGCGGCTTTCTTT
J gene: TRBJ1-1
D gene: -
clone size: -
V gene: TRBV18

CDR3 protein: CASSYFGPTEAFF
CDR3 DNA: TGTGCCAGCAGTTACTTTGGCCCCACTGAAGCTTTCTTT
J gene: TRBJ1-1
D gene: -
clone size: -
V gene: TRBV6-2/TRBV6-3

CDR3 protein: CASSPTGTHTDTQYF
CDR3 DNA: TGTGCCAGCAGCCCAACCGGGACACACACAGATACGCAGTATTTT
J gene: TRBJ2-3
D gene: -
clone size: once
V gene: TRBV11-2

CDR3 protein: CASSYAGSYGYTF
CDR3 DNA: TGTGCCAGCAGTTATGCAGGGTCGTATGGCTACACCTTC
J gene: TRBJ1-2
D gene: -
clone size: once
V gene: TRBV6-2/TRBV6-3

CDR3 protein: CASSSPAGSTDTQYF
CDR3 DNA: TGTGCCAGCAGTTCCCCGGCAGGAAGCACAGATACGCAGTATTTT
J gene: TRBJ2-3
D gene: -
clone size: -
V gene: TRBV28

CDR3 protein: CASSRGQGGNTGELFF
CDR3 DNA: TGTGCCAGCAGTAGGGGCCAGGGTGGGAACACCGGGGAGCTGTTTTTT
J gene: TRBJ2-2
D gene: -
clone size: -
V gene: TRBV7-6

CDR3 protein: CATTRTGGGNGYTF
CDR3 DNA: TGTGCCACCACCAGGACAGGGGGTGGAAACGGCTACACCTTC
J gene: TRBJ1-2
D gene: TRBD1
clone size: -
V gene: TRBV24-1

CDR3 protein: CASSPTGGIPFF
CDR3 DNA: TGTGCCAGCTCACCAACAGGGGGTATTCCGTTCTTC
J gene: TRBJ2-1
D gene: TRBD1
clone size: few
V gene: TRBV18

CDR3 protein: CASSRDRLADKTFF
CDR3 DNA: TGTGCCAGCAGCCGGGACAGGTTGGCCGACAAGACTTTCTTT
J gene: TRBJ1-1
D gene: TRBD1
clone size: -
V gene: TRBV3-1/TRBV3-2

CDR3 protein: CASSIQGLYTDTQYF
CDR3 DNA: TGTGCCAGCAGCATACAGGGGCTCTACACAGATACGCAGTATTTT
J gene: TRBJ2-3
D gene: TRBD1
clone size: -
V gene: TRBV5-4

CDR3 protein: CASSQAGGYEQYF
CDR3 DNA: TGTGCCAGTAGTCAAGCGGGGGGCTACGAGCAGTACTTC
J gene: TRBJ2-7
D gene: TRBD2
clone size: -
V gene: TRBV19

CDR3 protein: CASSPGQGAGGYTF
CDR3 DNA: TGTGCCAGTAGTCCTGGGCAGGGGGCCGGTGGCTACACCTTC
J gene: TRBJ1-2
D gene: TRBD1
clone size: -
V gene: TRBV19

CDR3 protein: CASSQTGQGQPPYEQYF
CDR3 DNA: TGTGCCAGCAGCCAGACGGGACAGGGGCAACCACCCTACGAGCAGTACTTC
J gene: TRBJ2-7
D gene: TRBD1
clone size: -
V gene: TRBV3-1/TRBV3-2

CDR3 protein: CAWSVQGTGARETQYF
CDR3 DNA: TGTGCCTGGAGTGTACAAGGCACAGGGGCACGGGAGACCCAGTACTTC
J gene: TRBJ2-5
D gene: TRBD1
clone size: -
V gene: TRBV30